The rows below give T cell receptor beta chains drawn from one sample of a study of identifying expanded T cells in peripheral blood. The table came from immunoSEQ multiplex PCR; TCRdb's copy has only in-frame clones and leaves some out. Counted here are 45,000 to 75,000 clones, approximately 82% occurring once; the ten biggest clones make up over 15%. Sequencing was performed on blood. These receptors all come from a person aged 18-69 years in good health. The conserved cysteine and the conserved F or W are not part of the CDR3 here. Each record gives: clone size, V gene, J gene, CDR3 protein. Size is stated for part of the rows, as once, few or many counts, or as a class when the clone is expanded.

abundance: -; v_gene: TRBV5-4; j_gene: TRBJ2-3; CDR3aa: ASRSEPGPRTDTQY
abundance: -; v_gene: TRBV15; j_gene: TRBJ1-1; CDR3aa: ATSRDLRSTEAF
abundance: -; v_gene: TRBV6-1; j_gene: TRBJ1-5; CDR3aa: ASRLQGSSNQPQH
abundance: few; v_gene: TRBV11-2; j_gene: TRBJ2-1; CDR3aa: ASSAQSGSYNEQF
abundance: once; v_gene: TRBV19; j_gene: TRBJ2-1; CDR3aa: ASSMGLPNEQF
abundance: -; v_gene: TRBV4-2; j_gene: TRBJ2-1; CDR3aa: ASSQHTSGYSEQF
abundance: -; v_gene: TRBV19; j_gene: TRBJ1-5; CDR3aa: ASSSSRGEQPQH
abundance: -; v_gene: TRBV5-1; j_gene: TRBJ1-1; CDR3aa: ASSLTGGDTEAF
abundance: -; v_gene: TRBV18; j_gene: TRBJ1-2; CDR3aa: ASSPTAGTSAYGYT
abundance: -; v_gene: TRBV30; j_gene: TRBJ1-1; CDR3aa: AWRDGGPNTEAF
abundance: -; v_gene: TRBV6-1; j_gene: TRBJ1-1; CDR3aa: ASSERNRLRAF
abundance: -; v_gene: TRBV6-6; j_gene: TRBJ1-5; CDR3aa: ASSTRQVGFNQPQH
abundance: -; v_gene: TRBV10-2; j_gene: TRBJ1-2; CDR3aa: ASRPGTGYGYT
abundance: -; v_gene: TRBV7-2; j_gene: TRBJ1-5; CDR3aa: ASSRTDSNQPQH
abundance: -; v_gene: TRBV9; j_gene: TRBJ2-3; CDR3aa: ASSVESGGRNTDTQY
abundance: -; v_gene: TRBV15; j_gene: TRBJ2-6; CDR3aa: ATSRSSSGANVLT
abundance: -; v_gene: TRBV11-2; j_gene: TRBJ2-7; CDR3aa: ASSPIRRQSSYEQY
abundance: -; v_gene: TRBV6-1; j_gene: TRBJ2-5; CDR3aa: ASSEKRGGSQY
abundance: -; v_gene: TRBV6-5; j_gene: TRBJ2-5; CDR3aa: ASSRDREETQY
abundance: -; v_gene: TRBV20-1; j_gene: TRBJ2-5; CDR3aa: SLQGRGTQY
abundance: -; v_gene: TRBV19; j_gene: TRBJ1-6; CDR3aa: ASSTTGNRGHNSPLH
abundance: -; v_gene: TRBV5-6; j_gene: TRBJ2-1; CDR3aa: ASRWERGPAYNEQF
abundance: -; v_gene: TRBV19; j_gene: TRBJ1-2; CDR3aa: ASSYVESIGYT
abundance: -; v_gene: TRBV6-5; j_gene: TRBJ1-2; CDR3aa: ASSYSQFYGYT
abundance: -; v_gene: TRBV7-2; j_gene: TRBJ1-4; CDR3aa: ASSPGTGTANEKLF
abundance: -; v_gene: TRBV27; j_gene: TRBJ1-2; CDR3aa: ASRDTSYGYT
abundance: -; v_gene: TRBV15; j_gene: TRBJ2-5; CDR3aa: ATRSPGQGQETQY
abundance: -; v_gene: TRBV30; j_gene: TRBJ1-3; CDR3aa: AWTGLLGNTIY
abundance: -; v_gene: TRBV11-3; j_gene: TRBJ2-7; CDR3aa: ASSCITGTGVHEQY
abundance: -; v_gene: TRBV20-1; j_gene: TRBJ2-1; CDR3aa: SAPGYNEQF
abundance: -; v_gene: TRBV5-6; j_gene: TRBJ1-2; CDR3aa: ASSLGLGGLGYGYT
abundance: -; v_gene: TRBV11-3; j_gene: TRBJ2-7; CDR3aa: ASSHETGGGTYEQY
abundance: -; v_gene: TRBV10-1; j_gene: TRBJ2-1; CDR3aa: ASSDGLANNEQF
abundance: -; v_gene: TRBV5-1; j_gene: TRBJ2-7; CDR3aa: ASSSGTGFSYEQY
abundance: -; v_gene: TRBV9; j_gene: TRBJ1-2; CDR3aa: ASSLDPTGGYT
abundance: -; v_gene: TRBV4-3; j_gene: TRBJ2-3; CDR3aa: ASSQEFGNTDTQY
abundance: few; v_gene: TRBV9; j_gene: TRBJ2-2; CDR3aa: ASSSDGVGELF
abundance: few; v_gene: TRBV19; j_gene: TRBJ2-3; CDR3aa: ASRLKRGADTQY
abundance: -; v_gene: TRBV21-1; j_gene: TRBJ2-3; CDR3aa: ASSKAAGGRTDTQY
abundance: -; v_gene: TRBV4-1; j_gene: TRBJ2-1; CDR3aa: ASSQPFSGLDEQF
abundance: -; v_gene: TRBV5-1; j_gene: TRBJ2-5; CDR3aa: ASSFGGVSETQY
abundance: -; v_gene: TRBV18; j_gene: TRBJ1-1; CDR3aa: ASSLRWGTEAF
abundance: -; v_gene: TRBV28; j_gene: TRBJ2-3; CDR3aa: ASSLWGRWQY
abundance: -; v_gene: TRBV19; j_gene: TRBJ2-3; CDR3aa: ASSIGGPGSGFTDTQY
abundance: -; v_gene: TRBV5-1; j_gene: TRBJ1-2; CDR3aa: ASTLTPDKGYGYT
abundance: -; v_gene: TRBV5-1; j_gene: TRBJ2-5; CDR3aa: ASSLRLAGGQETQY
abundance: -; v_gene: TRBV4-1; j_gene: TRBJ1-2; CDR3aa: ASSHQGRVGGYT
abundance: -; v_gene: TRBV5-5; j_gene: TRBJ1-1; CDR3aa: ASDRGLDTEAF
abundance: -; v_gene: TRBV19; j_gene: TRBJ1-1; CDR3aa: ASSYGQGSYAF
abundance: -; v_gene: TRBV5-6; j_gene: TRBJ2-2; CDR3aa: ASSLVGQSNTGELF
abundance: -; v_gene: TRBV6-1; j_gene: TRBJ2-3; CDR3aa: ASSPGLTDTQY
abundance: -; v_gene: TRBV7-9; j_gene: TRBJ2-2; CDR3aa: ASSLAYKNTGELF
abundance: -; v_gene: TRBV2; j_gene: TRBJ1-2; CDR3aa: ASKDRQAGGYT
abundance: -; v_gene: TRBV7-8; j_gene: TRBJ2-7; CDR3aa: ASSLAGGTTLEQY
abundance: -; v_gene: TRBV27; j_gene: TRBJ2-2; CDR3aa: ASSGLGIAGSGELF